Shown below are 18 T cell receptor beta chains from a single sample sequenced in a study of Ad26.COV2.S vaccination and SARS-CoV-2 variants. Here immunoSEQ multiplex PCR was the method, and the copy in TCRdb shows in-frame clones only, minus some. Of about 350,000 clones listed, about 86% were seen once; the top ten hold over 8.5%. Treatment noted: 19 received Ad26.COV2.S at low or high dose, single or two shots; 5 received placebo; per-sample allocation not given. Collection of samples fell on day 63 after the first vaccine or placebo injection. Sequencing was performed on peripheral blood, taken in a trial of Ad26.COV2.S vaccine versus placebo. All receptors derive from a person between 18 and 65 years old who received the Ad26.COV2.S COVID-19 vaccine or a placebo.

The chain uses TRBV28 and TRBJ1-6, with D unresolved. Germline V gene sequence: CDR1 MDHEN, CDR2 SYDVKM. The ends were cut back, 5 bases at V and 9 bases at J, with 20 bases in the middle. This CDR3 spans 16 amino acids. CDR3 sequence (DNA): TGTGCCAGCAGTCGACCCTCACTGGGATGGGGTTCACCCCTCCACTTT. It yields the protein CASSRPSLGWGSPLHF.

The chain recombines TRBV10-3 with TRBJ2-5, with D hard to call. The CDR3 contains 14 residues. CDR1 is ENHRY and CDR2 is SYGVKD in the germline V gene. The germline V and J ends were trimmed by 3 bases and 4 bases, with 12 bases remaining between them. The CDR3 nucleotides are TGTGCCATCAGTGACACCGATGGGCCAGAGACCCAGTACTTC. Protein sequence: CAISDTDGPETQYF.

This clone was observed a few times. The V and J genes are TRBV5-4 and TRBJ2-7; no clear D gene. The CDR3 is 13 amino acids. Germline V gene sequence: CDR1 SGHNT, CDR2 YYREEE (reference sequence). V was cut by 0 bases and J by 3 bases, with 7 bases left in between. The CDR3 DNA reads as TGTGCCAGCAGCTTGGCTGATGGCTACGAGCAGTACTTC. Translating gives CASSLADGYEQYF. Variable domain in full (rest from reference TRBV5-4 and TRBJ2-7): ETGVTQSPTHLIKTRGQQVTLRCSSQSGHNTVSWYQQALGQGPQFIFQYYREEENGRGNFPPRFSGLQFPNYSSELNVNALELDDSALYLCASSLADGYEQYFGPGTRLTVT.

The chain carries TRBV7-2 and TRBJ2-3; possible D gene TRBD2, 6 bases. Deletions cut 4 bases from V and 0 bases from J, with 11 bases between. CDR1 is SGHTA and CDR2 is FQGNSA in the germline V gene. There are 15 residues in the CDR3. DNA for the CDR3: TGTGCCAGCAGCTATCAGCGGGTCAGCACAGATACGCAGTATTTT. Its protein product is CASSYQRVSTDTQYF.

The V call is TRBV4-2, the J call TRBJ2-3; D gene uncertain. Trimming removed 5 bases at V and 2 bases at J, with 8 bases between. Germline-derived CDR1 and CDR2 are LGHNA and YNFKEQ. The CDR3 sequence is 13 residues long. The CDR3 region is CASSGHLTDTQYF. Here the CDR3 DNA reads TGTGCCAGCAGCGGTCACCTCACAGATACGCAGTATTTT.

This clone was detected only once. V gene TRBV7-9 combines with J gene TRBJ2-3; 8 bases align to TRBD2. This CDR3 region has 14 residues. Germline values: CDR1 SEHNR, CDR2 FQNEAQ (reference sequence). The ends lost 5 bases at V and 3 bases at J; junction bases unmatched: 4. CDR3 DNA: TGTGCCAGCAGCATGGGACTAGTGACAGATACGCAGTATTTT. This codes for CASSMGLVTDTQYF.

The chain recombines TRBV7-2 with TRBJ1-5; D uncertain. Germline V gene data show CDR1 as SGHTA and CDR2 as FQGNSA. V lost 5 bases, J lost 1 base, and 9 bases lay in between. The CDR3 spans 14 residues. As DNA, the CDR3 is TGTGCCAGCAGCCCTTACATAAGCAATCAGCCCCAGCATTTT. Protein sequence: CASSPYISNQPQHF.

V usage is TRBV29-1 and J usage is TRBJ2-7, with TRBD2 identical over 11 bases. CDR1 SQVTM and CDR2 ANQGSEA come from the germline V gene. The CDR3 covers 13 residues. Losses at the gene ends were 7 bases for V and 5 bases for J; bases not matched to a gene: 7. The CDR3 nucleotides read TGCAGCGCCGTAGCGGGAGGGCCGGACGAGCAGTACTTC. Encoded protein: CSAVAGGPDEQYF.

The rearrangement links TRBV2 to TRBJ1-4, with a tentative D call TRBD1 (5 bases). Germline lookup yields CDR1 SNHLY and CDR2 FYNNEI. The CDR3 totals 17 residues. V dropped 7 bases and J dropped 0 bases, with 18 bases sitting between them. The CDR3 DNA is TGTGCCAGCACCACCACTTGGGGGGGGACAACTAATGAAAAACTGTTTTTT. It yields the protein CASTTTWGGTTNEKLFF.

The chain is built from TRBV27 and TRBJ1-5; no clear D. The CDR3 covers 14 residues. Germline loops: CDR1 MNHEY, CDR2 SMNVEV (reference sequence). V lost 5 bases, J lost 3 bases, and 11 bases lay in between. The CDR3 bases are TGTGCCAGCAGTCCACTACCGATCAATCAGCCCCAGCATTTT. It specifies CASSPLPINQPQHF.

The V and J genes are TRBV12-5 and TRBJ2-2, with 7 bases that match TRBD1. Germline CDR1 is LGHNT and CDR2 is FRNRAP. V lost 2 bases and J lost 3; bases outside the gene matches: 6. The CDR3 length is 16 residues. The chain's CDR3 is CASGLPTGDDTGELFF. The DNA of the CDR3 is TGTGCTAGTGGTTTGCCCACAGGGGATGACACCGGGGAGCTGTTTTTT. Filled out from reference TRBV12-5 and TRBJ2-2, the complete variable domain reads DARVTQTPRHKVTEMGQEVTMRCQPILGHNTVFWYRQTMMQGLELLAYFRNRAPLDDSGMPKDRFSAEMPDATLATLKIQPSEPRDSAVYFCASGLPTGDDTGELFFGEGSRLTVL.

The chain recombines TRBV4-3 with TRBJ2-1; D may be TRBD1 (6 bases). The CDR3 is 13 residues long. Deletions cut 4 bases from V and 7 bases from J, with 11 bases between. In germline, CDR1 is LGHNA, CDR2 YSLEER. CDR3 bases: TGCGCCAGCAGCCTAAGTCAGGGGAATGAGCAGTTCTTC. This codes for CASSLSQGNEQFF.

This rearrangement joins TRBV24-1 to TRBJ2-5; D may correspond to TRBD1 or TRBD2 (7 bases each). Germline V CDR1 and CDR2: KGHDR, SFDVKD. The CDR3 totals 18 residues. V gave up 6 bases and J gave up 4 bases, with 26 bases separating them. CDR3 nucleotide sequence: TGTGCCACCAGTACCACCAGGGGGGGTGGAGTTGCGTCAGAGACCCAGTACTTC. Translation gives CATSTTRGGGVASETQYF.

This clone occurred once. This chain joins TRBV9 and TRBJ2-7; either TRBD1 or TRBD2 may fit D (5 bases each). This CDR3 region has 15 residues. Germline values: CDR1 SGDLS, CDR2 YYNGEE. V lost 0 bases, J lost 2 bases, and 12 bases lay in between. CDR3 nucleotide sequence: TGTGCCAGCAGCGTAGCTAGTCCGGGGCCCTACGAGCAGTACTTC. Its translation is CASSVASPGPYEQYF.

This rearrangement joins TRBV7-9 to TRBJ1-1; weak D call: TRBD1 (5 bases). Trimming removed 5 bases from V and 6 bases from J, with 22 bases in between. The CDR3 runs to 16 residues. CDR1 and CDR2 from the germline V gene are SEHNR and FQNEAQ (reference sequence). Here the CDR3 DNA reads TGTGCCAGCAGCCCCGGACAAGGTTCCAATGTAGCTGAAGCTTTCTTT. Translating it yields CASSPGQGSNVAEAFF.

The chain joins TRBV6-6 to TRBJ2-7; D unresolved. The germline V and J ends were trimmed by 7 bases and 6 bases, with 13 bases remaining between them. The CDR3 is 12 residues long. Germline CDR1 is MNHNY and CDR2 is SVGAGI (reference sequence). CDR3 DNA sequence: TGTGCCAGCACCACCCCCGGGTCCGAGCAGTACTTC. It specifies CASTTPGSEQYF.

The chain recombines TRBV7-2 with TRBJ1-1, with D possibly TRBD1 on 5 matching bases. The CDR3 has 14 amino acids. CDR1 and CDR2 from the germline V gene are SGHTA and FQGNSA. With 4 bases removed from V and 2 bases from J, the gap between germline ends came to 11 bases. The CDR3 DNA sequence: TGTGCCAGCAGCTCCCAGGGTATTAACACTGAAGCTTTCTTT. This sequence encodes CASSSQGINTEAFF.

This clone was seen only a few times. The V gene is TRBV25-1, the J gene TRBJ2-5; 9 bases align to TRBD1. J gave up 1 base and V 7 bases, and 10 bases lay outside the gene matches. This CDR3 is built from 16 residues. Germline loops: CDR1 MGHDK, CDR2 SYGVNS. CDR3 sequence: CASTLALGQGQETQYF. The CDR3 DNA reads TGTGCCAGCACCCTTGCCCTGGGACAGGGCCAAGAGACCCAGTACTTC.